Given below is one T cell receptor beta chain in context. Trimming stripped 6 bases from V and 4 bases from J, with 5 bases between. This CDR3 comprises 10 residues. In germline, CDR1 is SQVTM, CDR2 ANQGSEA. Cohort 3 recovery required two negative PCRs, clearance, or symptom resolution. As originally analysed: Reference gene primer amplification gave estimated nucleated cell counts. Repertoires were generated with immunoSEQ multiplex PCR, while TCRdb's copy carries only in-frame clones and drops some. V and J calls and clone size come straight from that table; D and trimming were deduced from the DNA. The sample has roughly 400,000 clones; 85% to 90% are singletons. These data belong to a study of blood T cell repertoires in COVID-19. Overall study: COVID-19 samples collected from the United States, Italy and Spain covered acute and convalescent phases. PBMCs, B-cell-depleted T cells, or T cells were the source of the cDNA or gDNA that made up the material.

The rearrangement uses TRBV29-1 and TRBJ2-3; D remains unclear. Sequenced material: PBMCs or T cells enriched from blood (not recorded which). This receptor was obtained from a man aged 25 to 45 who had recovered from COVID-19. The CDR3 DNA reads TGCAGCGTCCTAGCAGATACGCAGTATTTT. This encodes CSVLADTQYF.